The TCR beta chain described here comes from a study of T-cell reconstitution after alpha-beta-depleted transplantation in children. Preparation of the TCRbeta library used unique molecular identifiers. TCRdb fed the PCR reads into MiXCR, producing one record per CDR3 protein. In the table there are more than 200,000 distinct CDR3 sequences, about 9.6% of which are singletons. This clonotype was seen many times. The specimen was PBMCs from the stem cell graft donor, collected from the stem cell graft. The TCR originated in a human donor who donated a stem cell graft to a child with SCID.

The CDR3 bases are TGTGCCAGCTCACCAGGAGCAGGGAGCTCCTATAATTCACCCCTCCACTTT. Protein product: CASSPGAGSSYNSPLHF. The chain is built from TRBV18 and TRBJ1-6; perhaps TRBD1 as D (5 bases). Germline CDR1 reads KGHSH; CDR2 reads LQKENI. With 2 bases removed from V and 0 bases from J, the gap between germline ends came to 11 bases. This CDR3 region has 17 residues.